The 32 T cell receptor beta chains below were found in one sample sequenced in a study of T cell changes during pregnancy in multiple sclerosis. This table comes from immunoSEQ multiplex PCR, and its TCRdb copy is limited to in-frame clones, with some not included. Counted here are about 60,000 clones, roughly 93% occurring once; the ten biggest clones make up about 4%. The sequencing used CD8+ T cells from peripheral blood mononuclear cells, collected in the second trimester of pregnancy. Source of these receptors: a female donor with multiple sclerosis, enrolled in a pregnancy study.

The rearrangement joins TRBV19 to TRBJ1-1; TRBD1 matches 9 bases. Germline V gene sequence: CDR1 LNHDA, CDR2 SQIVND (reference sequence). CDR3 length equals 16 residues. Germline trimming cut 6 bases from V and 5 bases from J; bases unmatched to any gene: 13. The CDR3 sequence: CASSFDPGTGLTEAFF. The CDR3 region has the DNA TGTGCCAGTAGCTTCGACCCGGGGACAGGGCTGACTGAAGCTTTCTTT.

This rearrangement joins TRBV7-8 to TRBJ2-5; weak D call: TRBD1 (5 bases). The CDR3 is made up of 17 amino acids. CDR1 SGHVS and CDR2 FQNEAQ come from the germline V gene. V was trimmed by 5 bases and J by 4 bases, leaving 23 bases between them. CDR3 nucleotide sequence: TGTGCCAGCAGCACTATGATCCCAGGGTCCATCGGAGAGACCCAGTACTTC. As protein: CASSTMIPGSIGETQYF.

V gene TRBV27 combines with J gene TRBJ2-1; TRBD2 matches 7 bases. Per the germline V gene, CDR1 is MNHEY and CDR2 is SMNVEV (reference sequence). The CDR3 is 15 amino acids. V was clipped by 6 bases and J by 8 bases; unmatched bases: 13. CDR3 sequence reads: CASSFPGLDNDEQFF. The CDR3 nucleotides read TGTGCCAGCAGCTTTCCAGGACTAGATAACGATGAGCAGTTCTTC.

The CDR3 loop is CASSQATSASYEQYF. CDR3 sequence (DNA): TGCGCCAGCAGCCAGGCGACTAGCGCCTCCTACGAGCAGTACTTC. The V call is TRBV4-1, the J call TRBJ2-7; 8 bases align to TRBD2. Germline V lookup: CDR1 MGHRA, CDR2 YSYEKL. Unmatched junction bases numbered 4, after V lost 3 bases and J lost 0 bases. The CDR3 contains 15 residues.

The rearrangement links TRBV6-1 to TRBJ2-2; tentative D call: TRBD2 (5 bases). The CDR3 loop spans 16 amino acids. The germline V gene has CDR1 MNHNS and CDR2 SASEGT. V lost 0 bases and J 3 bases, leaving 11 bases between the germline ends. The CDR3 DNA sequence: TGTGCCAGCAGTGAAGCTCCGTGGGAGTACACCGGGGAGCTGTTTTTT. Protein: CASSEAPWEYTGELFF.

The rearrangement uses TRBV19 and TRBJ2-1, with a possible D match to TRBD1 (5 bases). CDR3 length: 15 amino acids. CDR1 and CDR2 from the germline V gene are LNHDA and SQIVND (reference sequence). V was shortened by 1 base and J by 0 bases, with 7 bases between the two germline ends. The CDR3 loop is CASSIAGISYNEQFF. CDR3 coding DNA: TGTGCCAGTAGTATAGCAGGGATCTCCTACAATGAGCAGTTCTTC.

The CDR3 sequence is CASSQDLGRWHEQYF. The CDR3, as DNA: TGCGCCAGCAGCCAAGATTTGGGGAGATGGCACGAGCAGTACTTC. The chain is built from TRBV4-1 and TRBJ2-7; tentative D call: TRBD2 (5 bases). CDR1 MGHRA and CDR2 YSYEKL come from the germline V gene. V lost 0 bases, J lost 5 bases, and 14 bases lay in between. This CDR3 has 15 amino acids.

This sequence joins TRBV4-3 and TRBJ1-1, with a weak D call TRBD1 (5 bases). Germline values: CDR1 LGHNA, CDR2 YSLEER. CDR3 length equals 15 residues. Trimming cost V 0 bases and J 3 bases, with 11 bases left between them. CDR3: CASSQDGGADTEAFF. The CDR3 bases are TGCGCCAGCAGCCAAGATGGAGGGGCGGACACTGAAGCTTTCTTT.

V is TRBV7-9 and J is TRBJ1-4, with D possibly TRBD1 on 5 matching bases. The CDR3 is 15 residues long. The V end was cut by 4 bases, the J end by 4 bases, with 13 bases between. Germline V gene lookup returns CDR1 SEHNR and CDR2 FQNEAQ (reference sequence). The CDR3 DNA reads TGTGCCAGCAGCTCGAGGACAACATATAATGAAAAACTGTTTTTT. Translated: CASSSRTTYNEKLFF.

The J gene is TRBJ1-1, the V gene TRBV5-4, with a possible D match to TRBD1 (5 bases). The CDR3 extends over 14 amino acids. V was trimmed by 0 bases and J by 4 bases, leaving 10 bases between them. Germline V CDR1 and CDR2: SGHNT, YYREEE (reference sequence). The DNA for the CDR3 is TGTGCCAGCAGCTTGGTGGGGGGACTCACTGAAGCTTTCTTT. Translating it yields CASSLVGGLTEAFF. The full variable domain, with the rest looked up from reference TRBV5-4 and TRBJ1-1, is ETGVTQSPTHLIKTRGQQVTLRCSSQSGHNTVSWYQQALGQGPQFIFQYYREEENGRGNFPPRFSGLQFPNYSSELNVNALELDDSALYLCASSLVGGLTEAFFGQGTRLTVV.

The chain recombines TRBV27 with TRBJ2-1; no firm D call. CDR3 length equals 13 residues. Germline V CDR1 and CDR2: MNHEY, SMNVEV (reference sequence). V was trimmed by 5 bases and J by 7 bases, leaving 12 bases between them. The CDR3 nucleotides read TGTGCCAGCAGTATCTCCAACTCGAATGAGCAGTTCTTC. Amino acids: CASSISNSNEQFF.

This rearrangement joins TRBV7-2 to TRBJ1-2, with D unresolved. The V and J ends lost 1 base and 2 bases respectively, with 5 bases between them. The CDR3 extends over 13 amino acids. Germline lookup yields CDR1 SGHTA and CDR2 FQGNSA. CDR3: CASSLVPNYGYTF. The CDR3 DNA reads TGTGCCAGCAGCTTAGTCCCGAACTATGGCTACACCTTC.

V is TRBV7-9 and J is TRBJ2-7; D is perhaps TRBD1 (8 bases). V lost 1 base and J lost 4, with 14 bases in between. CDR3 length equals 15 residues. Germline CDR1 is SEHNR and CDR2 is FQNEAQ (reference sequence). CDR3 DNA sequence: TGTGCCAGCAGCTTAGGGGGGGGACAGGTATACGAGCAGTACTTC. Translated, it gives CASSLGGGQVYEQYF.

The chain combines TRBV5-1 with TRBJ1-1; maybe TRBD1 (6 bases). Trimming shortened V by 0 bases and J by 5 bases, and 17 bases separated the two germline ends. This CDR3 comprises 16 residues. The germline CDR1 and CDR2 sequences are SGHRS and YFSETQ. CDR3 region: CASSLEEGRGGTEAFF. CDR3 DNA: TGCGCCAGCAGCTTGGAAGAGGGTAGGGGGGGGACTGAAGCTTTCTTT.

The genes are TRBV13 and TRBJ2-7, with 7 bases identical to TRBD1. Germline CDR1 is PRHDT and CDR2 is FYEKMQ (reference sequence). J lost 0 bases, V lost 6 bases, and 11 bases had no gene match. The CDR3 is 16 amino acids. In DNA form, the CDR3 reads TGTGCCAGCAGTCAAGAGACAGGGCGGAGCTCCTACGAGCAGTACTTC. Its protein is CASSQETGRSSYEQYF.

This chain connects TRBV6-1 to TRBJ1-1; 7 nucleotides align to TRBD1. Trimming removed 7 bases from V and 1 base from J; junction bases left unmatched: 6. CDR3 length: 14 residues. The germline CDR1 and CDR2 sequences are MNHNS and SASEGT. CDR3 amino acids: CASTPGQQNTEAFF. Written as DNA, the CDR3 is TGTGCCAGCACGCCGGGACAGCAGAACACTGAAGCTTTCTTT.

The table lists this clone with a few counts. This chain joins TRBV19 and TRBJ1-5; tentative D call: TRBD1 (6 bases). There are 14 residues in the CDR3. CDR1 LNHDA and CDR2 SQIVND come from the germline V gene (reference sequence). The V and J ends lost 3 bases and 4 bases respectively, with 10 bases between them. The CDR3 region has the DNA TGTGCCAGTAGTATCGGGGGGGCTAATCAGCCCCAGCATTTT. Translated, it gives CASSIGGANQPQHF.

This chain joins TRBV9 and TRBJ1-1, with 7 nucleotides matching TRBD1. With 4 bases clipped from V and 3 bases from J, the junction kept 6 bases outside the gene matches. CDR1 and CDR2 from the germline V gene are SGDLS and YYNGEE. The CDR3 is 14 amino acids. In DNA form, the CDR3 reads TGTGCCAGCAGCCCTACAGGGGCGGACACTGAAGCTTTCTTT. Translated, it gives CASSPTGADTEAFF.

The chain carries TRBV9 and TRBJ2-7; 9 nucleotides align to TRBD1. The junction had 9 bases not matched to a gene; V was cut back by 4 bases and J by 4 bases. Looked up from germline, CDR1 is SGDLS and CDR2 is YYNGEE. CDR3 length: 15 residues. The CDR3 is CASSLRTGALYEQYF. The DNA of the CDR3 is TGTGCCAGCAGCCTCCGGACAGGGGCGTTGTACGAGCAGTACTTC.

This clone was seen only once. This chain links TRBV19 with TRBJ1-1; 7 bases map to TRBD1. This CDR3 comprises 14 residues. With V trimmed by 3 bases and J by 1 base, 2 bases remained unmatched. Germline V CDR1 and CDR2: LNHDA, SQIVND (reference sequence). Written as DNA, the CDR3 is TGTGCCAGTAGTATGGGGACAGCGAACACTGAAGCTTTCTTT. Amino acid sequence: CASSMGTANTEAFF. The whole variable domain, remainder taken from reference TRBV19 and TRBJ1-1, is DGGITQSPKYLFRKEGQNVTLSCEQNLNHDAMYWYRQDPGQGLRLIYYSQIVNDFQKGDIAEGYSVSREKKESFPLTVTSAQKNPTAFYLCASSMGTANTEAFFGQGTRLTVV.

The chain employs TRBV11-3 and TRBJ2-1; tentative D call: TRBD1 (6 bases). Germline CDR1 SGHNT, CDR2 YENEEA. This CDR3 is 14 amino acids long. Trimming left V 6 bases short and J 3 bases short, with 12 bases between. The CDR3 coding sequence is TGTGCCAGCAGTCCGACAGGTGGCTACAATGAGCAGTTCTTC. Residues: CASSPTGGYNEQFF.

This chain joins TRBV7-6 and TRBJ1-1; D perhaps matches TRBD1 (5 bases). CDR1 is SGHVS, CDR2 FNYEAQ, per germline. V lost 5 bases, J lost 1 base, and 17 bases lay in between. The CDR3 totals 16 residues. CDR3 sequence reads: CASSAGPLRGNTEAFF. CDR3 coding DNA: TGTGCCAGCAGCGCAGGCCCCTTAAGGGGGAACACTGAAGCTTTCTTT.

This sequence joins TRBV27 and TRBJ2-7, with D maybe TRBD2 (6 bases). V was pared by 1 base and J by 5 bases, with 15 bases between. Germline V gene data show CDR1 as MNHEY and CDR2 as SMNVEV (reference sequence). This CDR3 contains 15 residues. The CDR3 spells CASSLYGGGEDEQYF. Written as DNA, the CDR3 is TGTGCCAGCAGTTTATATGGTGGCGGGGAAGACGAGCAGTACTTC.

V usage is TRBV15 and J usage is TRBJ1-2; TRBD1 aligns across 7 bases. Per germline, CDR1 LNHNV and CDR2 YYDKDF (reference sequence). V shed 1 base, J shed 8 bases, and the junction held 10 bases outside the gene matches. This CDR3 has 15 amino acids. The CDR3 loop reads CATSRAMEGAIGYTF. For the CDR3, the DNA is TGTGCCACCAGCAGAGCCATGGAGGGGGCGATAGGCTACACCTTC.

This chain links TRBV7-6 with TRBJ1-3, with no clear D. CDR3 size: 14 residues. The V end was cut by 5 bases, the J end by 2 bases, with 10 bases between. Germline CDR1 is SGHVS and CDR2 is FNYEAQ. CDR3 sequence reads: CASSLLETGNTIYF. The CDR3 DNA follows: TGTGCCAGCAGCCTACTCGAGACTGGAAACACCATATATTTT.

This chain joins TRBV9 and TRBJ2-1; D is uncertain. V lost 0 bases, J lost 4 bases, and 11 bases lay in between. The CDR3 length is 15 residues. Germline CDR1 and CDR2: SGDLS and YYNGEE. DNA of the CDR3: TGTGCCAGCAGCGTAGACGGCGGAGTTTACAATGAGCAGTTCTTC. Its translation is CASSVDGGVYNEQFF.

The genes are TRBV29-1 and TRBJ1-1; D is unresolved. V was clipped by 3 bases and J by 8 bases, with 22 bases between them. This CDR3 comprises 15 residues. From germline, CDR1 is SQVTM and CDR2 ANQGSEA. The CDR3 DNA sequence: TGCAGCGTTGAGGATCTAGGATTTGTCGGTGCGGAAGCTTTCTTT. This translates into CSVEDLGFVGAEAFF.

The V gene is TRBV30, the J gene TRBJ2-5; D is unclear. V was cut by 2 bases and J by 5 bases, with 12 bases left in between. CDR3 length equals 13 residues. CDR1 and CDR2 (germline): GTSNPN, SVGIG (reference sequence). The CDR3 DNA reads as TGTGCCTGGAGTACCGGGTCCTTCGAGACCCAGTACTTC. It yields the protein CAWSTGSFETQYF.

The rearrangement links TRBV28 to TRBJ2-3; 7 bases line up with TRBD2. J gave up 6 bases and V 8 bases, and 14 bases lay outside the gene matches. Per germline, CDR1 MDHEN and CDR2 SYDVKM. CDR3 length equals 15 residues. The CDR3 loop is CASPRWGGSRDTQYF. CDR3 in DNA: TGTGCCAGCCCCCGCTGGGGAGGGAGCAGGGATACGCAGTATTTT.

This chain uses TRBV9 with TRBJ1-1; D is unclear. In germline, CDR1 is SGDLS, CDR2 YYNGEE. V was shortened by 0 bases and J by 4 bases, with 7 bases between the two germline ends. The CDR3 runs to 13 residues. DNA for the CDR3: TGTGCCAGCAGCGTAGGCCGGGGCACTGAAGCTTTCTTT. This gives the protein CASSVGRGTEAFF. The whole variable domain, filled in from reference TRBV9 and TRBJ1-1, reads DSGVTQTPKHLITATGQRVTLRCSPRSGDLSVYWYQQSLDQGLQFLIQYYNGEERAKGNILERFSAQQFPDLHSELNLSSLELGDSALYFCASSVGRGTEAFFGQGTRLTVV.

The chain has TRBV7-9 and TRBJ2-7; 8 nucleotides align to TRBD1. Germline CDR1 reads SEHNR; CDR2 reads FQNEAQ (reference sequence). CDR3 length equals 15 residues. Trimming at V came to 4 bases and at J to 0 bases, leaving 5 bases not matched to a gene. CDR3 in DNA: TGTGCCAGCAGCTCCCGGGACAGGAGCTCCTACGAGCAGTACTTC. It is translated as CASSSRDRSSYEQYF. The complete variable domain, with remaining parts taken from reference TRBV7-9 and TRBJ2-7, reads DTGVSQNPRHKITKRGQNVTFRCDPISEHNRLYWYRQTLGQGPEFLTYFQNEAQLEKSRLLSDRFSAERPKGSFSTLEIQRTEQGDSAMYLCASSSRDRSSYEQYFGPGTRLTVT.

This chain connects TRBV7-3 to TRBJ2-1; perhaps TRBD2 as D (5 bases). Germline V CDR1 and CDR2: SGHTA, FQGTGA. This CDR3 region has 13 residues. V was clipped by 0 bases and J by 10 bases, with 10 bases between them. The CDR3 DNA reads TGTGCCAGCAGCTTAACGGGTGCGGGCGAGCAGTTCTTC. The encoded protein is CASSLTGAGEQFF. The whole variable domain, remainder taken from reference TRBV7-3 and TRBJ2-1, is GAGVSQTPSNKVTEKGKYVELRCDPISGHTALYWYRQSLGQGPEFLIYFQGTGAADDSGLPNDRFFAVRPEGSVSTLKIQRTERGDSAVYLCASSLTGAGEQFFGPGTRLTVL.